These T cell receptor beta chains were read from a single sample in a study of T cell changes during pregnancy in multiple sclerosis. Clones were sequenced by immunoSEQ multiplex PCR, and TCRdb holds only the in-frame ones, with some missing. The table includes tens of thousands of clones, approximately 90% detected once. This specimen was peripheral blood, taken in the third trimester of pregnancy. The receptors stem from a female donor in good health, enrolled as a control in a pregnancy study. Each CDR3 is given with its conserved first and last residue. The D gene is left open where the match is weak. Size is omitted from some rows. Given values are once, few, many or a class for expanded clones.

size: .; D: .; J: TRBJ2-2; V: TRBV9; CDR3: CASSVAGGFGTGELFF; DNA: TGTGCCAGCAGCGTAGCGGGTGGGTTTGGCACCGGGGAGCTGTTTTTT
size: once; D: TRBD1; J: TRBJ2-7; V: TRBV5-6; CDR3: CASSTPQGAYEQYF; DNA: TGTGCCAGCAGCACTCCTCAGGGGGCGTACGAGCAGTACTTC
size: .; D: .; J: TRBJ2-1; V: TRBV7-2; CDR3: CASSFGQSSSYNEQFF; DNA: TGTGCCAGCAGCTTCGGACAGTCGAGCTCCTACAATGAGCAGTTCTTC
size: .; D: .; J: TRBJ1-2; V: TRBV5-1; CDR3: CASSLGNLLPGQGNTF; DNA: TGCGCCAGCAGCTTGGGGAACCTCCTTCCGGGACAAGGGAACACCTTC
size: .; D: TRBD1; J: TRBJ2-7; V: TRBV18; CDR3: CASGTGESYEQYF; DNA: TGTGCCAGCGGGACAGGGGAGTCCTACGAGCAGTACTTC
size: .; D: TRBD2; J: TRBJ2-1; V: TRBV27; CDR3: CASTGLAGGDNEQFF; DNA: TGTGCCAGCACCGGACTAGCGGGAGGTGACAATGAGCAGTTCTTC
size: .; D: TRBD1; J: TRBJ1-1; V: TRBV5-1; CDR3: CASRSQGDSTEAFF; DNA: TGCGCCAGCAGGTCACAGGGGGATTCCACTGAAGCTTTCTTT
size: .; D: TRBD1; J: TRBJ2-3; V: TRBV13; CDR3: CASSFGQGARDTQYF; DNA: TGTGCCAGCAGCTTTGGACAGGGGGCGCGAGATACGCAGTATTTT
size: .; D: TRBD1; J: TRBJ1-2; V: TRBV6-4; CDR3: CASSWTGSYGYTF; DNA: TGTGCCAGCAGTTGGACAGGGAGCTATGGCTACACCTTC
size: .; D: TRBD1; J: TRBJ1-2; V: TRBV4-1; CDR3: CASSLTGGANYGYTF; DNA: TGCGCCAGCAGCCTAACAGGGGGCGCGAACTATGGCTACACCTTC
size: .; D: .; J: TRBJ1-2; V: TRBV7-2; CDR3: CASSSTGTVYGYTF; DNA: TGTGCCAGCAGCTCTACCGGGACTGTTTATGGCTACACCTTC
size: once; D: TRBD1; J: TRBJ2-7; V: TRBV11-2; CDR3: CASGAGGGTAYEQYF; DNA: TGTGCCAGCGGTGCAGGGGGCGGGACAGCTTACGAGCAGTACTTC
size: .; D: .; J: TRBJ2-2; V: TRBV10-3; CDR3: CAISESRGDPGELFF; DNA: TGTGCCATCAGTGAGTCTAGGGGCGATCCCGGGGAGCTGTTTTTT
size: .; D: .; J: TRBJ1-2; V: TRBV27; CDR3: CASSLRSGVSGYTF; DNA: TGTGCCAGCAGTTTAAGGTCAGGGGTGAGTGGCTACACCTTC
size: .; D: .; J: TRBJ2-7; V: TRBV7-2; CDR3: CASSPKGLHYEQYF; DNA: TGTGCCAGCAGCCCTAAAGGACTCCACTACGAGCAGTACTTC
size: once; D: .; J: TRBJ2-7; V: TRBV15; CDR3: CATSRSEGQTYEQYF; DNA: TGTGCCACCAGCAGGTCGGAGGGGCAGACCTACGAGCAGTACTTC
size: .; D: .; J: TRBJ2-1; V: TRBV7-2; CDR3: CASSSAGNSHEQFF; DNA: TGTGCCAGCAGCTCCGCCGGGAACAGCCATGAGCAGTTCTTC
size: .; D: .; J: TRBJ1-1; V: TRBV5-1; CDR3: CASSFSEGSAFF; DNA: TGCGCCAGCAGCTTCTCCGAGGGTTCAGCTTTCTTT
size: .; D: .; J: TRBJ1-5; V: TRBV6-5; CDR3: CASSYSGGFEGQPQHF; DNA: TGTGCCAGCAGTTACTCGGGAGGATTTGAAGGTCAGCCCCAGCATTTT
size: .; D: .; J: TRBJ2-7; V: TRBV7-8; CDR3: CASSQFSGGPREQYF; DNA: TGTGCCAGCAGCCAGTTCTCAGGGGGGCCCCGCGAGCAGTACTTC
size: .; D: TRBD2; J: TRBJ2-5; V: TRBV7-8; CDR3: CASRPGTSGGLRETQYF; DNA: TGTGCCAGCAGGCCCGGGACTAGCGGGGGGCTGAGGGAGACCCAGTACTTC
size: .; D: TRBD2; J: TRBJ2-3; V: TRBV9; CDR3: CASSTAGTSIDTQYF; DNA: TGTGCCAGCAGCACCGCCGGGACTAGTATAGATACGCAGTATTTT
size: .; D: .; J: TRBJ1-4; V: TRBV9; CDR3: CASSVAQGGEKLFF; DNA: TGTGCCAGCAGCGTAGCCCAGGGTGGTGAAAAACTGTTTTTT
size: .; D: TRBD2; J: TRBJ2-5; V: TRBV12-5; CDR3: CASGLGLANLLGTQYF; DNA: TGTGCTAGTGGTTTGGGACTAGCGAATCTTCTGGGAACCCAGTACTTC
size: .; D: TRBD1; J: TRBJ1-2; V: TRBV14; CDR3: CASSQLDRGSDGYTF; DNA: TGTGCCAGCAGCCAATTAGACAGGGGGAGTGATGGCTACACCTTC
size: .; D: .; J: TRBJ2-2; V: TRBV4-1; CDR3: CASSLRSGGTGELFF; DNA: TGCGCCAGCAGCCTGAGGTCTGGCGGTACCGGGGAGCTGTTTTTT
size: .; D: .; J: TRBJ2-1; V: TRBV4-1; CDR3: CASSHDEETLAGNEQFF; DNA: TGCGCCAGCAGCCACGATGAAGAGACCCTCGCAGGGAATGAGCAGTTCTTC
size: .; D: TRBD1; J: TRBJ2-1; V: TRBV28; CDR3: CASRLGQTYNEQFF; DNA: TGTGCCAGCAGGCTGGGACAGACTTACAATGAGCAGTTCTTC
size: .; D: .; J: TRBJ1-2; V: TRBV7-9; CDR3: CASSLGSGNYGYTF; DNA: TGTGCCAGCAGCTTAGGCTCCGGGAACTATGGCTACACCTTC
size: .; D: TRBD2; J: TRBJ2-2; V: TRBV10-2; CDR3: CASSDSGRMNTGELFF; DNA: TGCGCCAGCAGTGATAGCGGGAGGATGAACACCGGGGAGCTGTTTTTT
size: .; D: TRBD2; J: TRBJ2-2; V: TRBV14; CDR3: CASSQGTSANTGELFF; DNA: TGTGCCAGCAGCCAAGGGACTAGCGCGAACACCGGGGAGCTGTTTTTT
size: .; D: TRBD1; J: TRBJ2-1; V: TRBV11-3; CDR3: CASSHSGTVNEQFF; DNA: TGTGCCAGCAGTCACTCCGGGACAGTAAATGAGCAGTTCTTC
size: .; D: TRBD1; J: TRBJ1-2; V: TRBV5-6; CDR3: CATRGGQRSNYGYTF; DNA: TGTGCCACCCGTGGGGGACAGAGATCTAACTATGGCTACACCTTC
size: .; D: .; J: TRBJ1-2; V: TRBV7-9; CDR3: CASSVTGSYYGYTF; DNA: TGTGCCAGCAGCGTTACAGGGTCCTACTATGGCTACACCTTC
size: .; D: .; J: TRBJ2-7; V: TRBV30; CDR3: CAWTGVTYEQYF; DNA: TGTGCCTGGACAGGGGTGACCTACGAGCAGTACTTC
size: .; D: .; J: TRBJ1-1; V: TRBV10-3; CDR3: CAISEPSNTEAFF; DNA: TGTGCCATCAGTGAGCCATCAAACACTGAAGCTTTCTTT
size: .; D: .; J: TRBJ2-1; V: TRBV5-4; CDR3: CASSLTYYNEQFF; DNA: TGTGCCAGCAGCTTGACTTACTACAATGAGCAGTTCTTC
size: .; D: .; J: TRBJ1-2; V: TRBV19; CDR3: CASSTLAGGNRYTF; DNA: TGTGCCAGTAGTACCCTCGCGGGGGGGAATCGGTACACCTTC
size: .; D: TRBD1; J: TRBJ2-2; V: TRBV2; CDR3: CASSERRQGAIGGELFF; DNA: TGTGCCAGCAGTGAACGCCGACAGGGGGCGATAGGCGGGGAGCTGTTTTTT
size: .; D: TRBD2; J: TRBJ2-2; V: TRBV30; CDR3: CAWSVTSGVTGELFF; DNA: TGTGCCTGGAGTGTAACTAGCGGGGTAACCGGGGAGCTGTTTTTT
size: .; D: TRBD1; J: TRBJ1-2; V: TRBV5-4; CDR3: CASSSTGGGGYTF; DNA: TGTGCCAGCAGCTCGACAGGGGGAGGAGGCTACACCTTC
size: .; D: .; J: TRBJ1-2; V: TRBV2; CDR3: CASRATAANYGYTF; DNA: TGTGCCAGCCGAGCGACAGCTGCTAACTATGGCTACACCTTC
size: .; D: .; J: TRBJ1-2; V: TRBV4-3; CDR3: CASSQEGAPYGYTF; DNA: TGCGCCAGCAGCCAAGAGGGGGCCCCATATGGCTACACCTTC
size: .; D: TRBD1; J: TRBJ1-3; V: TRBV5-8; CDR3: CASSPRQGTMFGNTIYF; DNA: TGTGCCAGCAGCCCACGACAGGGAACGATGTTTGGAAACACCATATATTTT
size: .; D: .; J: TRBJ1-2; V: TRBV6-5; CDR3: CASSYGRSSYGYTF; DNA: TGTGCCAGCAGTTATGGGAGGAGTAGCTATGGCTACACCTTC
size: .; D: .; J: TRBJ1-1; V: TRBV6-4; CDR3: CASSSEPLGGEAFF; DNA: TGTGCCAGCAGCTCCGAACCTCTAGGGGGTGAAGCTTTCTTT
size: .; D: .; J: TRBJ1-5; V: TRBV7-8; CDR3: CASSLGRNQPQHF; DNA: TGTGCCAGCAGCCTAGGGCGCAATCAGCCCCAGCATTTT
size: .; D: TRBD1; J: TRBJ1-2; V: TRBV27; CDR3: CASSPRDRGGYTF; DNA: TGTGCCAGCAGCCCCAGGGACAGGGGGGGCTACACCTTC
size: .; D: .; J: TRBJ2-2; V: TRBV5-6; CDR3: CASSFEQDPTGELFF; DNA: TGTGCCAGCAGCTTTGAACAGGACCCCACCGGGGAGCTGTTTTTT
size: .; D: TRBD1; J: TRBJ1-2; V: TRBV5-1; CDR3: CASSLGTGRFYGYTF; DNA: TGCGCCAGCAGCTTGGGGACAGGCCGTTTCTATGGCTACACCTTC
size: .; D: .; J: TRBJ1-1; V: TRBV6-5; CDR3: CASSYSTYTEAFF; DNA: TGTGCCAGCAGTTATTCGACTTACACTGAAGCTTTCTTT
size: once; D: TRBD1; J: TRBJ1-1; V: TRBV10-3; CDR3: CAIKSGQGALNTEAFF; DNA: TGTGCCATCAAATCGGGACAGGGGGCTCTGAACACTGAAGCTTTCTTT
size: .; D: .; J: TRBJ2-5; V: TRBV10-3; CDR3: CAISERWSKETQYF; DNA: TGTGCCATCAGTGAGAGGTGGAGTAAAGAGACCCAGTACTTC
size: few; D: TRBD2; J: TRBJ2-7; V: TRBV28; CDR3: CASSLSGRDYEQYF; DNA: TGTGCCAGCAGTTTGAGCGGGAGGGACTACGAGCAGTACTTC
size: .; D: .; J: TRBJ2-5; V: TRBV7-3; CDR3: CASSLGASSGQETQYF; DNA: TGTGCCAGCAGCTTAGGGGCGAGTAGCGGCCAAGAGACCCAGTACTTC
size: .; D: .; J: TRBJ1-2; V: TRBV7-2; CDR3: CASSLRGGDGYTF; DNA: TGTGCCAGCAGCTTAAGGGGCGGCGATGGCTACACCTTC
size: .; D: TRBD2; J: TRBJ2-3; V: TRBV5-1; CDR3: CASSPGLAGGRSTQYF; DNA: TGCGCCAGCAGCCCGGGACTAGCGGGGGGCCGATCCACGCAGTATTTT
size: .; D: .; J: TRBJ2-3; V: TRBV2; CDR3: CASTSDSSADTQYF; DNA: TGTGCCAGTACAAGCGACTCCAGCGCAGATACGCAGTATTTT
size: .; D: TRBD1; J: TRBJ2-7; V: TRBV5-1; CDR3: CASSFGTGTIHHEQYF; DNA: TGCGCCAGCAGCTTTGGGACAGGAACGATCCACCACGAGCAGTACTTC